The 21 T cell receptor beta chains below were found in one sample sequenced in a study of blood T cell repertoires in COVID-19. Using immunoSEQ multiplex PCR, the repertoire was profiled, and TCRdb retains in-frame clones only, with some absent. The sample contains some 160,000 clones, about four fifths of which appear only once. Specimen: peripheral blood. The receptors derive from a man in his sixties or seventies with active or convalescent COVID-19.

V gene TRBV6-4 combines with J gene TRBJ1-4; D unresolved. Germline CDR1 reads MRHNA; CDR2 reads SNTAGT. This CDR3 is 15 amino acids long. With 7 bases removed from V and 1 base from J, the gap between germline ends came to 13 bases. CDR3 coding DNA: TGTGCCAGCAAAACGGGTCGTGGAACTAATGAAAAACTGTTTTTT. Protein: CASKTGRGTNEKLFF.

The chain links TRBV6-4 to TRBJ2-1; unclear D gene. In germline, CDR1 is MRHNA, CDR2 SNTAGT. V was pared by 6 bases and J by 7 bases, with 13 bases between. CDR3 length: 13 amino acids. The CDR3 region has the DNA TGTGCCAGCAGCGACCGTTTCGGGAATGAGCAGTTCTTC. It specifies CASSDRFGNEQFF.

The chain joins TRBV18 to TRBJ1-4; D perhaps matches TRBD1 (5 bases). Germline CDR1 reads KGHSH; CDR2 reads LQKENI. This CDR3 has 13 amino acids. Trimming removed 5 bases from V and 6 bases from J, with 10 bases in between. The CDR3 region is CASSARGDEKLFF. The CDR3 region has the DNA TGTGCCAGCTCAGCCCGGGGGGATGAAAAACTGTTTTTT.

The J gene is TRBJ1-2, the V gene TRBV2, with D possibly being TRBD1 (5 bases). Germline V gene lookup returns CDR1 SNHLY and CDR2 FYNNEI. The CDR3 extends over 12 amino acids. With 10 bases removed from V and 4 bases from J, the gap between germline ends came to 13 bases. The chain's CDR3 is CANSPGSYGYTF. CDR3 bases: TGTGCCAACTCTCCAGGGTCCTATGGCTACACCTTC.

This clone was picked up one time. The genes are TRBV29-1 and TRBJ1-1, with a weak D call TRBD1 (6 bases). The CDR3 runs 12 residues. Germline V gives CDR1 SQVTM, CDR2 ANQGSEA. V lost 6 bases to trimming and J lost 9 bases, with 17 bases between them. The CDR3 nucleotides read TGCAGCGTGGCGGGGGATGGGGGCAAAGCTTTCTTT. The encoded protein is CSVAGDGGKAFF.

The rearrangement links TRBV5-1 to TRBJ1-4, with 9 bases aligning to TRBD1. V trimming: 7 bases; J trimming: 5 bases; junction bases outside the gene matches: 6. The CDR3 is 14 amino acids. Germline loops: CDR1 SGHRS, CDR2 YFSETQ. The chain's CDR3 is CASAWGQGNEKLFF. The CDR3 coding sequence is TGCGCCAGCGCCTGGGGACAGGGAAATGAAAAACTGTTTTTT.

The CDR3 sequence is CASSEYTGSDTQYF. CDR3 in DNA: TGTGCCAGCAGTGAATATACAGGGTCGGATACGCAGTATTTT. The chain is built from TRBV25-1 and TRBJ2-3, with D perhaps TRBD1 (6 bases). V was clipped by 0 bases and J by 6 bases, with 10 bases between them. CDR1 is MGHDK, CDR2 SYGVNS, per germline. The CDR3 consists of 14 residues.

The CDR3 loop reads CASSFGTGITDTQYF. DNA of the CDR3: TGTGCCAGCAGCTTCGGAACAGGAATCACAGATACGCAGTATTTT. The V call is TRBV11-2, the J call TRBJ2-3; perhaps TRBD1 as D (5 bases). From germline, CDR1 is SGHAT and CDR2 FQNNGV. The CDR3 runs 15 residues. Trimming stripped 3 bases from V and 2 bases from J, with 12 bases between. The variable domain in full, completed from reference TRBV11-2 and TRBJ2-3, reads EAGVAQSPRYKIIEKRQSVAFWCNPISGHATLYWYQQILGQGPKLLIQFQNNGVVDDSQLPKDRFSAERLKGVDSTLKIQPAKLEDSAVYLCASSFGTGITDTQYFGPGTRLTVL.

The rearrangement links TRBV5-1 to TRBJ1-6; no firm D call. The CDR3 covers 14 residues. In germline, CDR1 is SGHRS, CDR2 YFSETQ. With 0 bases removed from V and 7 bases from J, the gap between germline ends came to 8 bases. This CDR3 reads CASSLAIHNSPLHF. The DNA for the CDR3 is TGCGCCAGCAGCTTGGCAATACACAATTCACCCCTCCACTTT.

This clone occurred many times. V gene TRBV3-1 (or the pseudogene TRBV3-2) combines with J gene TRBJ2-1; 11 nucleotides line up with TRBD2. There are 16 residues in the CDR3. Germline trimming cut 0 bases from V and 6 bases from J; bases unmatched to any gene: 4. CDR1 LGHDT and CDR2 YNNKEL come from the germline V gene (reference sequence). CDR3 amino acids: CASSQELLAGVNEQFF. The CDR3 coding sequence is TGTGCCAGCAGCCAAGAGTTACTAGCGGGAGTCAATGAGCAGTTCTTC.

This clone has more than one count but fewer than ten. In DNA form, the CDR3 reads TGCGCCAGCAGCGAAGGGGAAGCTAATACGCAGTATTTT. Encoded protein: CASSEGEANTQYF. This sequence joins TRBV5-1 and TRBJ2-3, with D perhaps matching TRBD1 (5 bases). The germline V and J ends were trimmed by 4 bases and 7 bases, with 13 bases remaining between them. Per germline, CDR1 SGHRS and CDR2 YFSETQ. The CDR3 runs to 13 residues.

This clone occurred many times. As DNA, the CDR3 is TGCGCCAGCAGCCAAGTAAACAGCCAGAACTATGGCTACACCTTC. Its protein is CASSQVNSQNYGYTF. This chain links TRBV4-1 with TRBJ1-2; D not resolved. Germline CDR1 and CDR2: MGHRA and YSYEKL. V lost 1 base and J 2 bases, leaving 11 bases between the germline ends. This CDR3 is 15 amino acids long.

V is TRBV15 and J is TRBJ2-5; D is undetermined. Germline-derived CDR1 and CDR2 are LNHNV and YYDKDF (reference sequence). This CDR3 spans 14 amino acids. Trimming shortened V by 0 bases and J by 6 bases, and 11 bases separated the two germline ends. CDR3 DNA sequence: TGTGCCACCAGCAGAGATCTACCGGTGAAGACCCAGTACTTC. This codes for CATSRDLPVKTQYF. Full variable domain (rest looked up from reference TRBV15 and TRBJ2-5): DAMVIQNPRYQVTQFGKPVTLSCSQTLNHNVMYWYQQKSSQAPKLLFHYYDKDFNNEADTPDNFQSRRPNTSFCFLDIRSPGLGDTAMYLCATSRDLPVKTQYFGPGTRLLVL.

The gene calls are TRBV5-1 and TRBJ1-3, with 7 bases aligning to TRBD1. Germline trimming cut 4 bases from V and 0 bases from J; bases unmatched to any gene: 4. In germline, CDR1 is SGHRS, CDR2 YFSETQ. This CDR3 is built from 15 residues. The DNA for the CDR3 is TGCGCCAGCAGCCGACAGGGCACCTCTGGAAACACCATATATTTT. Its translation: CASSRQGTSGNTIYF. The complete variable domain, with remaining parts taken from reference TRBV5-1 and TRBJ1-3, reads KAGVTQTPRYLIKTRGQQVTLSCSPISGHRSVSWYQQTPGQGLQFLFEYFSETQRNKGNFPGRFSGRQFSNSRSEMNVSTLELGDSALYLCASSRQGTSGNTIYFGEGSWLTVV.

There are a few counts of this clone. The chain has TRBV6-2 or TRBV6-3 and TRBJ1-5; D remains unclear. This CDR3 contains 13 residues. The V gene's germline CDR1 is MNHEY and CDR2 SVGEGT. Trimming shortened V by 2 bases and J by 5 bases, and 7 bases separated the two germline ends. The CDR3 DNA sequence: TGTGCCAGCAGTTACGAGGGATATCAGCCCCAGCATTTT. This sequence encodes CASSYEGYQPQHF.

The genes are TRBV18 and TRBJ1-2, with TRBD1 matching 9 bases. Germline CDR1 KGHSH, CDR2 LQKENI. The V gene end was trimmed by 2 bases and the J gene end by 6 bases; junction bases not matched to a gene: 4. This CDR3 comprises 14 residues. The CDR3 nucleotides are TGTGCCAGCTCACCAACAGGGGGCAGCGATGGCTACACCTTC. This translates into CASSPTGGSDGYTF.

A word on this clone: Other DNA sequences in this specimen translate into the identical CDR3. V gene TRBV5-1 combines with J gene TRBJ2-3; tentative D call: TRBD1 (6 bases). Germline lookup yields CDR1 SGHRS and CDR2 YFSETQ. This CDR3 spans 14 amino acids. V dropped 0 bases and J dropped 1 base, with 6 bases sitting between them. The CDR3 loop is CASSLDRGTDTQYF. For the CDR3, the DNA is TGCGCCAGCAGCTTGGACAGGGGCACAGATACGCAGTATTTT.

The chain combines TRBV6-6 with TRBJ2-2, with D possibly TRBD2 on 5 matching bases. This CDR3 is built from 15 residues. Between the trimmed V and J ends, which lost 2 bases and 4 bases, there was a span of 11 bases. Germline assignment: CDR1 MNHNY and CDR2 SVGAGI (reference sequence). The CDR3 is CASSYPADFTGELFF. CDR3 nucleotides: TGTGCCAGCAGTTACCCCGCGGACTTCACCGGGGAGCTGTTTTTT.

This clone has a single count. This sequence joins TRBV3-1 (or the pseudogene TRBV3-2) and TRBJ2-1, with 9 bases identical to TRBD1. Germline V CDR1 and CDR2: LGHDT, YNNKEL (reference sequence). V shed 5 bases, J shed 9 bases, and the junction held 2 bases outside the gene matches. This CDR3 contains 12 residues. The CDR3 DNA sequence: TGTGCCAGCAGCTCGGACAGGGGTGAGCAGTTCTTC. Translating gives CASSSDRGEQFF.

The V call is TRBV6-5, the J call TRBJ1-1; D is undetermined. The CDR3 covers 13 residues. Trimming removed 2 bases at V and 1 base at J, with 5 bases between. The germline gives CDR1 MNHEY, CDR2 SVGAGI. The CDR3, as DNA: TGTGCCAGCAGTTACGGCTCGAACACTGAAGCTTTCTTT. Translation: CASSYGSNTEAFF.

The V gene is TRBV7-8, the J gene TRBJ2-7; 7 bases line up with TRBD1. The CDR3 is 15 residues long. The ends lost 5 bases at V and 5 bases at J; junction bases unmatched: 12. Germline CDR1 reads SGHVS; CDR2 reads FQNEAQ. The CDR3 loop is CASSPSQGTVDEQYF. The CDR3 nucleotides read TGTGCCAGCAGCCCTTCCCAAGGGACAGTCGACGAGCAGTACTTC.